This T cell receptor beta chain emerged from a study of CD8+ T cells in alopecia areata. Points from the study as a whole: Scalp repertoires also include resident alphabeta T cells from normal skin. It was less clear whether patients shared TCRs than it was in mice, possibly because of HLA.

Comments on this clone: The antigen is undetermined.

The junction had 12 bases not matched to a gene; V was cut back by 6 bases and J by 6 bases. CDR1 MDHEN and CDR2 SYDVKM come from the germline V gene. CDR3 length equals 15 residues. Specimens obtained from alopecia areata patients comprised lesional scalp punch biopsies and peripheral blood. PBMCs were stained for CD3, CD4 and CD8, and CD4+ and CD8+ T cells were sorted. TCR sequencing used cDNA made by reverse transcription of extracted RNA. Profiling relied on immunoSEQ multiplex PCR, and the TCRdb table lists in-frame clones only, not all of them. The sample includes approximately 98,000 clones, 50% to 70% of them seen just once.

The TCR comes from a human donor with alopecia areata. The J gene is TRBJ2-7, the V gene TRBV28; 9 bases fit TRBD2. Specimen: NKG2D-low CD8+ T cells sorted from blood. Written as DNA, the CDR3 is TGTGCCAGCAGAACATCGGCGGGAGGGCCCCGCGAGCAGTACTTC. This codes for CASRTSAGGPREQYF.